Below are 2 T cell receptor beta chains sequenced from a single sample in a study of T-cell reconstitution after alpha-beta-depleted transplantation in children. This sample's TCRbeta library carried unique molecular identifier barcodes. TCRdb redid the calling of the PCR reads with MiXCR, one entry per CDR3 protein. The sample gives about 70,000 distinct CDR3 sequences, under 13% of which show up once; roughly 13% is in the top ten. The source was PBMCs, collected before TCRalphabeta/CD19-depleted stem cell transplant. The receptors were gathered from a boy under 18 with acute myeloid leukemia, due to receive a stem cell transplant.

CDR3: CSARLVQETQYF. The DNA for the CDR3 is TGCAGTGCTAGACTAGTCCAAGAGACCCAGTACTTC. The chain combines TRBV20-1 with TRBJ2-5; D remains unclear. Trimming shortened V by 2 bases and J by 1 base, and 5 bases separated the two germline ends. The CDR3 covers 12 residues. Germline assignment: CDR1 DFQATT and CDR2 SNEGSKA (reference sequence).

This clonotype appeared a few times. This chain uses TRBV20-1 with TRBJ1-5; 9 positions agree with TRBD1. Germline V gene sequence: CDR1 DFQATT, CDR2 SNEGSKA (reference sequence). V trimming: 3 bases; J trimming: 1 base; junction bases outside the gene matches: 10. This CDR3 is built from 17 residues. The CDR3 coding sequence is TGCAGTGCTAGCCGATGGGGACAGGGTACGAGCAATCAGCCCCAGCATTTT. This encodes CSASRWGQGTSNQPQHF.